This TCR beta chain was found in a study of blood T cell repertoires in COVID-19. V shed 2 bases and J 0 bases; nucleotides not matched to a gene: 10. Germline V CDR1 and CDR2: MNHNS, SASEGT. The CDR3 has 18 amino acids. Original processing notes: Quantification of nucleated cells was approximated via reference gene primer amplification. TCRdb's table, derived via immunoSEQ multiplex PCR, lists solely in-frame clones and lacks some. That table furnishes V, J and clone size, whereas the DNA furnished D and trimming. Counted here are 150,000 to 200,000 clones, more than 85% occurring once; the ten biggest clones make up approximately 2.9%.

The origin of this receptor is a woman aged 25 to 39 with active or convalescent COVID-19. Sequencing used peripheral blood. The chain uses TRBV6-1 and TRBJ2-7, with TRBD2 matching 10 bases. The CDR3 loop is CASSELAGAPGNSYEQYF. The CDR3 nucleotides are TGTGCCAGCAGTGAACTAGCGGGAGCCCCAGGGAACTCCTACGAGCAGTACTTC.